These 10 T cell receptor beta chains share one sample of origin, sequenced in a study of control samples from healthy donors and cancer patients (dated by TCRdb to the early 2020s). Library prep was done by the immunoSEQ multiplex PCR assay. The source is immuneACCESS, and TCRdb retained only in-frame sequences with V and J called. Part of the clones is not carried over; for the studies checked, unresolved V genes explain less than half of this, and the remainder is unexplained. The sample has about 20,000 clones on record, approximately 91% of them singletons. The ten largest clones add up to approximately 30% of the sample. Sequenced material: PBMCs. Receptors were obtained from a man aged 55-75 years with head and neck cancer.

J is TRBJ2-2 and V is TRBV18, with D possibly matching TRBD1 (5 bases). From germline, CDR1 is KGHSH and CDR2 LQKENI. The V end was cut by 3 bases, the J end by 2 bases, with 13 bases between. The CDR3 spans 16 residues. CDR3 amino acids: CASSPLGQGNTGELFF. CDR3 sequence (DNA): TGTGCCAGCTCACCGCTTGGCCAGGGCAACACCGGGGAGCTGTTTTTT.

This rearrangement joins TRBV5-1 to TRBJ2-2; D uncertain. This CDR3 region has 13 residues. Germline V CDR1 and CDR2: SGHRS, YFSETQ. Trimming stripped 5 bases from V and 4 bases from J, with 9 bases between. The CDR3 bases are TGCGCCAGCAGGGGCCCGTTCACCGGGGAGCTGTTTTTT. Encoded protein: CASRGPFTGELFF. The full variable domain, its missing parts supplied by reference TRBV5-1 and TRBJ2-2, is KAGVTQTPRYLIKTRGQQVTLSCSPISGHRSVSWYQQTPGQGLQFLFEYFSETQRNKGNFPGRFSGRQFSNSRSEMNVSTLELGDSALYLCASRGPFTGELFFGEGSRLTVL.

V usage is TRBV11-2 and J usage is TRBJ1-2; D unclear. CDR1 SGHAT and CDR2 FQNNGV come from the germline V gene. This CDR3 is 11 amino acids long. The V end lost 5 bases, the J end lost 0 bases, and 1 base lay between the germline ends. CDR3 DNA sequence: TGTGCCAGCAGCCCTAACTATGGCTACACCTTC. Amino acid sequence: CASSPNYGYTF.

The gene calls are TRBV18 and TRBJ2-1; unclear D gene. Germline V gives CDR1 KGHSH, CDR2 LQKENI. With 6 bases removed from V and 0 bases from J, the gap between germline ends came to 15 bases. The CDR3 contains 16 residues. Written as DNA, the CDR3 is TGTGCCAGCTCCCTCCCGGACGGTAGCTCCTACAATGAGCAGTTCTTC. Translated: CASSLPDGSSYNEQFF.

This chain connects TRBV27 to TRBJ1-2, with unresolved D. Germline-derived CDR1 and CDR2 are MNHEY and SMNVEV (reference sequence). The CDR3 is made up of 10 amino acids. The V end lost 9 bases, the J end lost 4 bases, and 6 bases lay between the germline ends. CDR3 region: CARAIYGYTF. The CDR3, as DNA: TGTGCCAGAGCAATCTATGGCTACACCTTC.

CDR3 loop: CASSLVGGFVGELFF. CDR3 bases: TGTGCCAGCAGCTTAGTCGGGGGCTTTGTCGGGGAGCTGTTTTTT. V usage is TRBV11-2 and J usage is TRBJ2-2; D is perhaps TRBD1 or TRBD2 (6 bases each). The CDR3 runs to 15 residues. V was shortened by 1 base and J by 7 bases, with 13 bases between the two germline ends. Germline V gene sequence: CDR1 SGHAT, CDR2 FQNNGV.

V is TRBV2 and J is TRBJ2-7; D call uncertain. Trimming shortened V by 8 bases and J by 9 bases, and 23 bases separated the two germline ends. The V gene's germline CDR1 is SNHLY and CDR2 FYNNEI. This CDR3 comprises 14 residues. CDR3 protein: CASRSLNAASRQYF. CDR3 nucleotides: TGTGCCAGCCGCAGCCTAAACGCGGCCTCAAGGCAGTACTTC.

The chain is built from TRBV6-5 and TRBJ2-6; perhaps TRBD1 as D (5 bases). Trimming stripped 0 bases from V and 0 bases from J, with 6 bases between. The CDR3 length is 16 residues. Looked up from germline, CDR1 is MNHEY and CDR2 is SVGAGI. Written as DNA, the CDR3 is TGTGCCAGCAGTTACTCGACAGCCTCTGGGGCCAACGTCCTGACTTTC. Protein: CASSYSTASGANVLTF.

This clone occurred once. The V gene is TRBV29-1, the J gene TRBJ2-5, with D perhaps assigned TRBD1 or TRBD2 (5 bases each). The CDR3 is made up of 14 amino acids. The germline V gene has CDR1 SQVTM and CDR2 ANQGSEA. Trimming cost V 8 bases and J 4 bases, with 20 bases left between them. In DNA, the CDR3 is TGCAGCCTAATTCCCCAGGCCGGGACAGAGACCCAGTACTTC. Translating it yields CSLIPQAGTETQYF.

J is TRBJ1-1 and V is TRBV6-6, with 7 bases fitting TRBD1. The CDR3 consists of 13 residues. The V and J ends lost 4 bases and 6 bases, in that order; junction bases with no gene match: 5. The germline gives CDR1 MNHNY, CDR2 SVGAGI (reference sequence). The CDR3 DNA follows: TGTGCCAGCAGTTTCGACGGGACAGCTGAAGCTTTCTTT. Translation gives CASSFDGTAEAFF.